A single sample gave rise to the 9 T cell receptor beta chains below, sequenced in a study of cytomegalovirus exposure and HLA in healthy donors. The PCR contained 60 Vbeta and 13 Jbeta primers. Method: immunoSEQ multiplex PCR; TCRdb's copy keeps in-frame clones and lacks some. Of 250,000 to 350,000 clones in the sample, just over 85% were seen once. The material sequenced was PBMCs. All receptors derive from a man aged 35 to 55 in good health and CMV-seropositive.

The chain has TRBV7-3 and TRBJ2-1; D uncertain. Trimming cost V 5 bases and J 10 bases, with 15 bases left between them. The CDR3 has 13 amino acids. Germline values: CDR1 SGHTA, CDR2 FQGTGA. This chain's CDR3 is CASSPRLIGEQFF. DNA of the CDR3: TGTGCCAGCAGCCCACGCTTGATTGGCGAGCAGTTCTTC.

The genes are TRBV7-9 and TRBJ1-2; TRBD1 might be the D (5 bases). The CDR3 totals 14 residues. The ends were cut back, 1 base at V and 4 bases at J, with 10 bases in the middle. Germline V CDR1 and CDR2: SEHNR, FQNEAQ (reference sequence). CDR3 sequence reads: CASSLDGGTYGYTF. Here the CDR3 DNA reads TGTGCCAGCAGCTTAGACGGGGGGACCTATGGCTACACCTTC.

The chain recombines TRBV7-6 with TRBJ2-7; 10 nucleotides align to TRBD2. V lost 5 bases and J lost 3; bases outside the gene matches: 4. CDR1 SGHVS and CDR2 FNYEAQ come from the germline V gene. CDR3 length: 14 residues. In nucleotides, the CDR3 is TGTGCCAGCAGCATCTCTAGCGGGAGCTACGAGCAGTACTTC. This translates into CASSISSGSYEQYF.

The chain employs TRBV4-1 and TRBJ1-2, with a tentative D call TRBD1 (6 bases). The CDR3 has 14 residues. V was shortened by 4 bases and J by 4 bases, with 13 bases between the two germline ends. CDR1 is MGHRA, CDR2 YSYEKL, per germline. CDR3 in DNA: TGCGCCAGCAGCCTCGCAGGGGCAGGCTATGGCTACACCTTC. Amino acid sequence: CASSLAGAGYGYTF.

V usage is TRBV18 and J usage is TRBJ2-3; D gene uncertain. V lost 3 bases and J lost 4, with 11 bases in between. Per germline, CDR1 KGHSH and CDR2 LQKENI. This CDR3 region has 14 residues. The CDR3 nucleotides read TGTGCCAGCTCACCCCCCCTCCCCGCAGATACGCAGTATTTT. Amino acids: CASSPPLPADTQYF.

V and J are TRBV2 and TRBJ2-5; D is possibly TRBD1 (6 bases). The CDR3 has 15 residues. Trimming removed 2 bases at V and 5 bases at J, with 15 bases between. Germline assignment: CDR1 SNHLY and CDR2 FYNNEI. CDR3 sequence: CASSETPGEEETQYF. In nucleotides, the CDR3 is TGTGCCAGCAGTGAAACCCCAGGGGAAGAGGAGACCCAGTACTTC.

The gene calls are TRBV29-1 and TRBJ2-7; 10 bases align to TRBD2. From germline, CDR1 is SQVTM and CDR2 ANQGSEA. V dropped 7 bases and J dropped 0; count of bases not matched to a gene: 6. There are 14 residues in the CDR3. In DNA, the CDR3 is TGCAGCGGGCTTTCTAGCGGGAGCTCCTACGAGCAGTACTTC. This codes for CSGLSSGSSYEQYF.

The rearrangement links TRBV28 to TRBJ1-3, with TRBD1 as a possible D gene (5 bases). V lost 1 base, J lost 0 bases, and 10 bases lay in between. Germline assignment: CDR1 MDHEN and CDR2 SYDVKM. There are 16 residues in the CDR3. CDR3 region: CASSLLGVTSGNTIYF. CDR3 sequence (DNA): TGTGCCAGCAGTTTATTAGGGGTGACCTCTGGAAACACCATATATTTT. The full variable domain, with the rest looked up from reference TRBV28 and TRBJ1-3, is DVKVTQSSRYLVKRTGEKVFLECVQDMDHENMFWYRQDPGLGLRLIYFSYDVKMKEKGDIPEGYSVSREKKERFSLILESASTNQTSMYLCASSLLGVTSGNTIYFGEGSWLTVV.

This clone has just a few counts. The chain combines TRBV6-5 with TRBJ2-7; possibly TRBD1 for D (5 bases). Trimming took off 5 bases at V and 7 bases at J, with 15 bases between the two ends. Germline-derived CDR1 and CDR2 are MNHEY and SVGAGI. This CDR3 has 13 amino acids. The CDR3 DNA is TGTGCCAGCAGTGGAACGACAGTTTCGGAGCAGTACTTC. It translates to CASSGTTVSEQYF.